This TCR beta chain is drawn from a study of OX40 agonist ivuxolimab in advanced cancers. Across the whole study: Patients received intravenous ivuxolimab every 2 weeks at 0.01 to 10 mg/kg. Three patients showed partial responses: one hepatocellular carcinoma and two cutaneous melanoma cases.

Findings and caveats of the study: Both blood CD4+ and CD8+ T cells showed clonal growth by week 6 at 0.1 to 3.0 mg/kg.

A note on this clone: The target antigen is unknown.

Data came from immunoSEQ multiplex PCR; TCRdb stores just in-frame clones and leaves some out. Counted here are approximately 91,000 clones, around 86% occurring once; the ten biggest clones make up about 0.33%. The CDR3 has 18 residues. CDR1 KGHSH and CDR2 LQKENI come from the germline V gene. Trimming at V came to 1 base and at J to 3 bases, leaving 6 bases not matched to a gene. This TCR was sampled from an adult with an advanced solid tumor such as melanoma, head and neck, liver or kidney cancer. The sequencing used CD4+ or CD8+ T cells sorted from blood, collected in a trial of the OX40 agonist ivuxolimab. The genes are TRBV18 and TRBJ1-6; 10 bases line up with TRBD1. The CDR3 DNA is TGTGCCAGCTCACCACAGGGACAGGGGATTAACTATAATTCACCCCTCCACTTT. As protein: CASSPQGQGINYNSPLHF.